This TCR beta chain was recorded in a study of response to subunit inactivated influenza vaccine. The CDR3 runs 13 residues. The V end was cut by 0 bases, the J end by 7 bases, with 13 bases between. Germline V lookup: CDR1 SQVTM, CDR2 ANQGSEA. From the RT-PCR reads, TCRdb called clonotypes with MiXCR, one entry per CDR3 protein. The top ten clones hold around 7% of a sample with 650,000 to 850,000 distinct CDR3 sequences, approximately 15% of them seen once. This clonotype has only a few counts. V usage is TRBV29-1 and J usage is TRBJ2-7; D is ambiguous. Sequenced here: PBMCs from blood, sampled 14 to 15 days before vaccination. The origin of this receptor is a man between 50 and 59 years old who received an inactivated influenza vaccine. For the CDR3, the DNA is TGCAGCGTTGAAGATAGGCCACGCTGGGAGCAGTACTTC. It specifies CSVEDRPRWEQYF.